Shown below are 7 T cell receptor beta chains from a single sample sequenced in a study of identical twins. Each CDR3 protein is one row after TCRdb ran MiXCR on the 5' RACE reads. The sample shows some 1,700,000 distinct CDR3 sequences, about 31% of them seen only once. What was sequenced was cord blood. These receptors originate from a newborn girl in good health.

The genes are TRBV5-1 and TRBJ1-3; D gene unclear. This CDR3 comprises 14 residues. Trimming cost V 1 base and J 5 bases, with 10 bases left between them. The germline gives CDR1 SGHRS, CDR2 YFSETQ. As DNA, the CDR3 is TGCGCCAGCAGCTTGTCGATCTCCAGAAACACCATATATTTT. It encodes CASSLSISRNTIYF.

This chain joins TRBV3-1 and TRBJ2-1, with 7 bases fitting TRBD2. The end of the DNA is better explained by TRBJ2-7, so the J call may be wrong. This CDR3 has 14 residues. Germline values: CDR1 LGHDT, CDR2 YNNKEL (reference sequence). The chain's CDR3 is CASSLLGGNNEQYF. The CDR3 DNA is TGTGCCAGCAGCCTCCTCGGGGGGAACAATGAGCAGTACTTC.

About this clonotype itself: One end of the junction does not line up with germline, which may come from a read error. The J gene is TRBJ1-2, the V gene TRBV28; D is possibly TRBD1 (6 bases). This CDR3 has 13 residues. Germline CDR1 is MDHEN and CDR2 is SYDVKM. The CDR3 DNA sequence: TGTGGCAGCAGTTTGAGGGGGGGGTATGGCTACACCTTC. Translation gives CGSSLRGGYGYTF.

This clonotype showed up just a few times. V usage is TRBV27 and J usage is TRBJ2-7, with TRBD2 as a possible D gene (6 bases). The length of the CDR3 is 13 residues. Trimming left V 8 bases short and J 4 bases short, with 15 bases between. The germline V gene encodes CDR1 MNHEY and CDR2 SMNVEV (reference sequence). This chain's CDR3 is CASAGRVIYEQYF. DNA for the CDR3: TGTGCCAGCGCGGGGAGAGTAATATACGAGCAGTACTTC.

V gene TRBV20-1 combines with J gene TRBJ2-1; TRBD2 might be the D (6 bases). CDR1 and CDR2 (germline): DFQATT, SNEGSKA (reference sequence). V was clipped by 1 base and J by 8 bases, with 12 bases between them. The CDR3 consists of 13 residues. CDR3 loop: CSARVNSGHEQFF. The CDR3 bases are TGCAGTGCTAGAGTAAATAGCGGACATGAGCAGTTCTTC.

This clonotype was observed at least ten times. The genes are TRBV6-1 and TRBJ1-2; D is undetermined. With 4 bases removed from V and 11 bases from J, the gap between germline ends came to 14 bases. CDR1 is MNHNS, CDR2 SASEGT, per germline. The CDR3 totals 12 residues. The CDR3 coding sequence is TGTGCCAGCAGTGTTCAGGACTCCTCGTACACCTTC. Translating gives CASSVQDSSYTF.

This clonotype came up a few times. The rearrangement uses TRBV7-8 and TRBJ2-3; the D gene is possibly TRBD2 (5 bases). CDR1 and CDR2 from the germline V gene are SGHVS and FQNEAQ. CDR3 size: 15 residues. V lost 4 bases and J 1 base, leaving 12 bases between the germline ends. CDR3 sequence reads: CASSSRLPGTDTQYF. In DNA form, the CDR3 reads TGTGCCAGCAGCTCAAGACTACCAGGCACAGATACGCAGTATTTT.